A selection of T cell receptor beta chains follows, all from one sample in a study of T cell repertoires in cytomegalovirus infection. TCRdb passed the reads through MiXCR, listing each CDR3 protein once. The table has 230,000 or so distinct CDR3 sequences, 17% seen once; the top ten hold 40% to 55%. The sequencing sample was made of CD8+ T cells from PBMCs. All receptors derive from a human donor in good health (CMV status not recorded). Some clones in this sample may be carry-over from other donors' samples. CDR3s include the opening cysteine and the closing phenylalanine or tryptophan. Each record gives: clone size, D gene, J gene, V gene, CDR3 protein, CDR3 DNA. The D gene is left open where the match is weak. Size values are once, few and many counts, or a class for expanded clones, and some rows have none.

few	NA	TRBJ1-2	TRBV29-1	CSVEDRLVRAEAYGYTF	TGCAGCGTTGAAGACAGACTTGTCAGGGCGGAAGCCTATGGCTACACCTTC
many	NA	TRBJ1-1	TRBV4-1	CASSQDPDGDEAFF	TGCGCCAGCAGCCAAGACCCGGACGGGGATGAAGCTTTCTTT
many	NA	TRBJ2-7	TRBV7-2	CASSGSGTDVQISYEQYF	TGTGCCAGCAGCGGATCCGGGACGGATGTACAAATATCCTACGAGCAGTACTTC
many	TRBD1	TRBJ1-1	TRBV12-3/TRBV12-4	CASSLSGGNTEAFF	TGTGCCAGCAGTTTGTCAGGGGGGAACACTGAAGCTTTCTTT
many	TRBD1	TRBJ2-5	TRBV4-1	CASSQPTGDSETQYF	TGTGCCAGCAGCCAGCCGACAGGGGATTCGGAGACCCAGTACTTC
many	TRBD2	TRBJ2-3	TRBV5-4	CASRTPDSGGYNTDTQYF	TGTGCCAGCAGGACCCCTGATAGCGGGGGCTATAACACAGATACGCAGTATTTT
many	NA	TRBJ1-2	TRBV7-9	CASSLGDDGYTF	TGTGCCAGCAGCCTGGGGGATGATGGCTACACCTTC
NA	TRBD2	TRBJ2-7	TRBV7-9	CASSYLPRTSGGYEQYF	TGTGCCAGCAGCTACTTACCGCGGACTAGCGGGGGCTACGAGCAGTACTTC
few	TRBD1	TRBJ1-5	TRBV28	CASSLLAGGSNQPQHF	TGTGCCAGCAGTTTATTGGCAGGGGGTAGCAATCAGCCCCAGCATTTT
few	TRBD1	TRBJ2-2	TRBV2	CASSEAHAGGPTGELFF	TGTGCCAGCAGTGAAGCGCATGCAGGGGGACCAACCGGGGAGCTGTTTTTT
NA	NA	TRBJ2-7	TRBV20-1	CSARGSDYEQYF	TGCAGTGCTCGCGGGTCAGACTACGAGCAGTACTTC
many	TRBD1	TRBJ2-7	TRBV12-3/TRBV12-4	CASSPNLNVQGESSYEQYF	TGTGCCAGCAGCCCCAACTTAAACGTACAGGGGGAAAGCTCCTACGAGCAGTACTTC
few	TRBD2	TRBJ2-7	TRBV5-1	CASSLGDSGFYEQYF	TGCGCCAGCAGCTTGGGGGATAGCGGGTTCTACGAGCAGTACTTC
once	NA	TRBJ2-3	TRBV24-1	CATSDPAYSVSSTDTQYF	TGTGCCACCAGTGACCCCGCCTATTCTGTCTCTAGCACAGATACGCAGTATTTT
NA	TRBD2	TRBJ2-3	TRBV5-4	CASSLGGLAGGSTDTQYF	TGTGCCAGCAGCTTGGGGGGACTAGCGGGAGGTAGCACAGATACGCAGTATTTT
many	TRBD1	TRBJ2-2	TRBV7-6	CASSLTGQVSGELFF	TGTGCCAGCAGCTTGACTGGACAGGTGTCCGGGGAGCTGTTTTTT
NA	NA	TRBJ1-4	TRBV29-1	CSVRHPDQEKLFF	TGCAGCGTACGACATCCGGACCAGGAAAAACTGTTTTTT
few	NA	TRBJ2-3	TRBV28	CASSLTTGSTDTQYF	TGTGCCAGCAGTTTGACGACAGGAAGCACAGATACGCAGTATTTT
many	NA	TRBJ1-6	TRBV12-3/TRBV12-4	CASSLSGSPLHF	TGTGCCAGCAGTTTATCAGGTTCACCCCTCCACTTT
few	NA	TRBJ1-3	TRBV18	CASSPPTGPGNTIYF	TGTGCCAGCTCACCACCGACAGGTCCGGGAAACACCATATATTTT
NA	NA	TRBJ1-2	TRBV28	CASTRGASSYGYTF	TGTGCCAGCACACGGGGCGCCTCCTCCTATGGCTACACCTTC
NA	NA	TRBJ1-3	TRBV2	CASSEYPSGHSGNTIYF	TGTGCCAGCAGTGAATACCCGTCAGGACACTCTGGAAACACCATATATTTT
few	TRBD1	TRBJ2-7	TRBV7-9	CASSPGQLYEQYF	TGTGCCAGCAGCCCGGGACAGCTATACGAGCAGTACTTC
NA	TRBD1	TRBJ2-6	TRBV7-9	CTSSLGTGGSGANVLTF	TGTACCAGCAGCTTAGGGACAGGGGGCTCCGGGGCCAACGTCCTGACTTTC
many	NA	TRBJ1-1	TRBV7-2	CASSLPPQGLPILNTEAFF	TGTGCCAGCAGCTTACCGCCACAGGGACTACCCATCCTGAACACTGAAGCTTTCTTT
few	NA	TRBJ1-2	TRBV12-3/TRBV12-4	CASGIRVLNYGYTF	TGTGCCAGCGGGATAAGGGTTCTTAACTATGGCTACACCTTC
many	NA	TRBJ2-3	TRBV7-9	CASSQTNTPTTDTQYF	TGTGCCAGCAGCCAGACTAACACACCTACCACAGATACGCAGTATTTT